Listed here are 13 T cell receptor beta chains from one sample, sequenced in a study of shared clonotypes between healthy human individuals. TCRdb's copy holds only in-frame clones and misses some; the assay was immunoSEQ multiplex PCR. The data show some 2 million clones, just under 95% seen once. Naive CD8 cells lacked CD45RO and underwent positive selection for CCR7, leaving out terminally differentiated effector memory CD45RA+ cells. Sequencing used naive CD8+ T cells sorted from blood. These receptor sequences come from a man aged 18 to 30 in good health.

The chain couples TRBV7-8 to TRBJ1-5; the D gene is possibly TRBD1 (5 bases). The CDR3 sequence is 15 residues long. V was clipped by 0 bases and J by 5 bases, with 11 bases between them. Germline CDR1 and CDR2: SGHVS and FQNEAQ. The CDR3 nucleotides read TGTGCCAGCAGCTTAGCGACAGAAGGTCATCAGCCCCAGCATTTT. Its protein product is CASSLATEGHQPQHF.

The V and J genes are TRBV27 and TRBJ1-4; 7 bases fit TRBD1. V lost 10 bases to trimming and J lost 8 bases; unmatched junction nucleotides: 13. The germline gives CDR1 MNHEY, CDR2 SMNVEV (reference sequence). There are 14 residues in the CDR3. The CDR3 is CATRTGWEGEKLFF. The CDR3 DNA sequence: TGTGCCACCCGGACAGGTTGGGAGGGGGAAAAACTGTTTTTT.

This chain connects TRBV28 to TRBJ2-2; weak D call: TRBD1 (5 bases). V was clipped by 5 bases and J by 0 bases, with 25 bases between them. Germline lookup yields CDR1 MDHEN and CDR2 SYDVKM. The CDR3 runs to 20 residues. Here the CDR3 reads CASSPIRVEEKYANTGELFF. The CDR3 DNA sequence: TGTGCCAGCAGTCCCATCAGGGTTGAGGAGAAATACGCGAACACCGGGGAGCTGTTTTTT.

The chain joins TRBV10-3 to TRBJ1-4, with TRBD1 matching 7 bases. CDR3 length equals 19 residues. CDR1 and CDR2 from the germline V gene are ENHRY and SYGVKD. The V segment lost 10 bases and the J segment 0 bases; nucleotides outside the gene matches: 20. The CDR3 here is CATRQGKVSSTTTNEKLFF. The CDR3 DNA reads as TGTGCCACCCGACAGGGCAAAGTTTCCTCGACCACAACTAATGAAAAACTGTTTTTT.

In regard to this clone: The identical CDR3 is also encoded by other nucleotide sequences in the sample. The chain combines TRBV5-4 with TRBJ1-1; D is uncertain. The V and J ends lost 0 bases and 5 bases respectively, with 8 bases between them. This CDR3 is 13 amino acids long. The V gene's germline CDR1 is SGHNT and CDR2 YYREEE (reference sequence). This CDR3 is CASSLVLGTEAFF. CDR3 sequence (DNA): TGTGCCAGCAGCTTGGTTCTTGGGACTGAAGCTTTCTTT.

The genes are TRBV19 and TRBJ1-1, with a weak D call TRBD1 (5 bases). The CDR3 totals 15 residues. Deletions cut 6 bases from V and 4 bases from J, with 18 bases between. Germline CDR1 and CDR2: LNHDA and SQIVND (reference sequence). The CDR3 DNA follows: TGTGCCAGTAGCCCATATCTGCGGGGCGGCACTGAAGCTTTCTTT. It yields the protein CASSPYLRGGTEAFF.

The genes are TRBV5-6 and TRBJ1-4; TRBD1 is a possible D gene (5 bases). The ends were cut back, 4 bases at V and 7 bases at J, with 17 bases in the middle. CDR1 and CDR2 (germline): SGHDT, YYEEEE. This CDR3 has 15 residues. CDR3 sequence: CASSQAGGWSEKLFF. For the CDR3, the DNA is TGTGCCAGCAGCCAGGCGGGGGGATGGAGTGAAAAACTGTTTTTT.

This chain links TRBV5-4 with TRBJ2-1, with D tentatively TRBD1 or TRBD2 (6 bases each). The germline CDR1 and CDR2 sequences are SGHNT and YYREEE (reference sequence). V was shortened by 4 bases and J by 1 base, with 12 bases between the two germline ends. The CDR3 has 15 residues. As DNA, the CDR3 is TGTGCCAGCAGCGTGAGGGGGGCATCCTACAATGAGCAGTTCTTC. Translation: CASSVRGASYNEQFF.

This chain's CDR3 is CASSQLTGQGGYTF. The CDR3 DNA reads as TGCGCCAGCAGCCAACTCACCGGACAGGGTGGCTACACCTTC. The chain is built from TRBV4-1 and TRBJ1-2, with 8 bases that match TRBD1. The CDR3 has 14 amino acids. The junction had 6 bases not matched to a gene; V was cut back by 2 bases and J by 7 bases. In germline, CDR1 is MGHRA, CDR2 YSYEKL.

V and J are TRBV7-2 and TRBJ2-1; D not resolved. The CDR3 contains 12 residues. Trimming removed 4 bases from V and 10 bases from J, with 11 bases in between. CDR1 SGHTA and CDR2 FQGNSA come from the germline V gene. The CDR3 sequence is CASSYAVGEQFF. The CDR3 DNA reads TGTGCCAGCAGCTACGCTGTTGGGGAGCAGTTCTTC. The full variable domain, rest sourced from reference TRBV7-2 and TRBJ2-1, is GAGVSQSPSNKVTEKGKDVELRCDPISGHTALYWYRQSLGQGLEFLIYFQGNSAPDKSGLPSDRFSAERTGGSVSTLTIQRTQQEDSAVYLCASSYAVGEQFFGPGTRLTVL.

The rearrangement joins TRBV11-3 to TRBJ2-1; D is perhaps TRBD1 or TRBD2 (5 bases each). Germline values: CDR1 SGHNT, CDR2 YENEEA. V was cut by 2 bases and J by 1 base, with 21 bases left in between. This CDR3 has 19 amino acids. CDR3 DNA sequence: TGTGCCAGCAGCTTATCAACGGGACCTTACGGATTTTCCTACAATGAGCAGTTCTTC. It specifies CASSLSTGPYGFSYNEQFF.

The chain uses TRBV5-1 and TRBJ2-1; D not resolved. The V gene's germline CDR1 is SGHRS and CDR2 YFSETQ. The CDR3 consists of 15 residues. The germline V and J ends were trimmed by 2 bases and 3 bases, with 12 bases remaining between them. This chain's CDR3 is CASSLGQESYNEQFF. The CDR3 nucleotides are TGCGCCAGCAGCTTAGGGCAGGAGAGCTACAATGAGCAGTTCTTC.

This rearrangement joins TRBV6-1 to TRBJ1-3; 9 nucleotides line up with TRBD1. The junction had 11 bases not matched to a gene; V was cut back by 2 bases and J by 0 bases. Germline CDR1 reads MNHNS; CDR2 reads SASEGT. This CDR3 is 19 amino acids long. The CDR3 DNA reads TGTGCCAGCAGTGAAAGGTGGGACAGGGTGTTCACCTCTGGAAACACCATATATTTT. Protein product: CASSERWDRVFTSGNTIYF.